The 5 T cell receptor beta chains listed next were all sequenced from one sample in a study of blood T cell repertoires in COVID-19. Sequencing used immunoSEQ multiplex PCR; TCRdb keeps in-frame clones, though not all of them. The sample records about 94,000 clones, 74% being singletons. Sequencing was done on a sample of peripheral blood. The source of these receptors is a man in his 70s with COVID-19, enrolled during active disease.

This clone was picked up one time. The rearrangement uses TRBV6-2 or TRBV6-3 and TRBJ2-7; 11 positions match TRBD2. Germline values: CDR1 MNHEY, CDR2 SVGEGT. CDR3 length: 15 amino acids. Germline trimming cut 4 bases from V and 11 bases from J; bases unmatched to any gene: 13. CDR3 sequence: CASSSGTSGRVTKYF. As DNA, the CDR3 is TGTGCCAGCAGTTCCGGGACTAGCGGAAGGGTGACGAAGTACTTC.

The chain recombines TRBV7-2 with TRBJ2-1, with TRBD2 matching 9 bases. J gave up 5 bases and V 2 bases, and 4 bases lay outside the gene matches. The CDR3 is 15 amino acids. The V gene's germline CDR1 is SGHTA and CDR2 FQGNSA. The CDR3 region is CASSLMASGDNEQFF. The CDR3 DNA reads TGTGCCAGCAGCTTAATGGCTAGCGGGGACAATGAGCAGTTCTTC.

Points on this clone: A junction end diverges from the germline sequence, so it may reflect a read error. The gene calls are TRBV7-7 and TRBJ2-4; a weak D match, TRBD2 (6 bases). Per germline, CDR1 SSHAT and CDR2 FNYEAQ (reference sequence). The length of the CDR3 is 22 residues. The CDR3 nucleotides are TGTGCTAGCAGCTTAGATTGGGGCGGGACCCCTTCCTTTTTATTAGCCAAAAACATTCAGTACTTC. It encodes CASSLDWGGTPSFLLAKNIQYF.

The chain has TRBV5-3 and TRBJ2-1; 11 bases line up with TRBD2. Being an ORF, TRBV5-3 has a function that is uncertain. CDR3 length: 18 amino acids. Trimming took 2 bases from V and 3 from J; bases not matched to a gene: 10. CDR3 in amino acids: CARSFASGRPRYYNEQFF. CDR3 nucleotide sequence: TGTGCCAGAAGCTTTGCTAGCGGGAGGCCCCGTTACTACAATGAGCAGTTCTTC.

The CDR3 DNA sequence: TGTGCCATCAAGGGACTAGCGGGAGGGAGCTCCTACAATGAGCAGTTCTTC. Amino acids: CAIKGLAGGSSYNEQFF. This sequence joins TRBV10-3 and TRBJ2-1, with 16 bases matching TRBD2. Germline V gives CDR1 ENHRY, CDR2 SYGVKD. Germline trimming cut 7 bases from V and 0 bases from J; bases unmatched to any gene: 3. This CDR3 spans 17 amino acids.